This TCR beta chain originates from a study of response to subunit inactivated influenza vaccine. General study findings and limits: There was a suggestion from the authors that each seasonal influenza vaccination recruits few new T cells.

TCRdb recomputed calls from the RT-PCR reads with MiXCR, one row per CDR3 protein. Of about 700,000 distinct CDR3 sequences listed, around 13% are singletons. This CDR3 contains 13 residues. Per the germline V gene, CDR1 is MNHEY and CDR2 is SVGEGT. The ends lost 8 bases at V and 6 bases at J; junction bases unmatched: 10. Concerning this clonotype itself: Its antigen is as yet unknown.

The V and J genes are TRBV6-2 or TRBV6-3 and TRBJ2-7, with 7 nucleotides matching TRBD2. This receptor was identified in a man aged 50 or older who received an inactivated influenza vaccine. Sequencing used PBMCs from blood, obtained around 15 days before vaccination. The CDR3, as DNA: TGTGCCAGCTTCCGACGGGGGGATCGCGAGCAGTACTTC. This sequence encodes CASFRRGDREQYF.